This T cell receptor beta chain was recovered during a study of blood T cell repertoires in COVID-19. The germline V gene has CDR1 LGHDT and CDR2 YNNKEL (reference sequence). The CDR3 spans 19 residues. Trimming removed 0 bases from V and 4 bases from J, with 24 bases in between. Method: immunoSEQ multiplex PCR; TCRdb's copy keeps in-frame clones and lacks some. Altogether about 250,000 clones are present, 80% to 90% being singletons, with the ten largest covering 2% to 3%. Assignments of participants to cohorts depended upon their own reported clinical history. The sample taken for sequencing was PBMCs or T cells enriched from blood (not recorded which). This TCR derives from a young woman with acute COVID-19. V usage is TRBV3-1 (or the pseudogene TRBV3-2) and J usage is TRBJ2-5, with a weak D call TRBD1 (7 bases). The CDR3 DNA sequence: TGTGCCAGCAGCCAAGAAAGGGGGCTAGCGAGTGAGGAAGGAGAGACCCAGTACTTC. Amino acid sequence: CASSQERGLASEEGETQYF.